This T cell receptor (beta chain) came from a study of regulatory T cells in long-lasting Graves disease. Library construction for TCR beta used iRepertoire HTBI primers and Arm-PCR of CDR3 regions. MiXCR, applied by TCRdb to the multiplex PCR reads, yields one record per CDR3 protein. The sample contains about 440,000 distinct CDR3 sequences, 14% to 15% of which appear only once. Sample time point: newly diagnosed GD, antithyroid drugs for less than 3 months. The TCR library was prepared using RNA isolated from PBMCs. Concerning this clonotype itself: A junction end diverges from the germline sequence, so it may reflect a read error.

Germline V gene data show CDR1 as SSHAT and CDR2 as FNYEAQ (reference sequence). CDR3 length: 13 amino acids. The same data also went into a second study, on T cells in Graves' hyperthyroidism and ophthalmopathy. That source reports: An initial round of RT-PCR targeting the TCR CDR3 relied on the HTBI primer set.

This receptor was obtained from a woman aged 25 to 39 with Graves disease. The V and J genes are TRBV7-7 and TRBJ2-5; unclear D gene. The sample here was peripheral blood mononuclear cells (PBMCs), taken at new diagnosis, from a patient treated with antithyroid drugs. CDR3 nucleotides: TGTGCTAGCAGCACGTGGGCACAAGGGACCCAGTACTTC. This codes for CASSTWAQGTQYF. Full variable domain (missing parts from reference TRBV7-7 and TRBJ2-5): GAGVSQSPRYKVTKRGQDVTLRCDPISSHATLYWYQQALGQGPEFLTYFNYEAQPDKSGLPSDRFSAERPEGSISTLTIQRTEQRDSAMYRCASSTWAQGTQYFGPGTRLLVL.